The source of this T cell receptor beta chain is a study of T cells in Graves' hyperthyroidism and ophthalmopathy. Study as a whole: At initial diagnosis, before any treatment had begun, peripheral blood was obtained. Study findings and constraints: Researchers report that a 13 V-J model separated ophthalmopathy from stable hyperthyroidism.

Patients were excluded because of uncontrolled infection, other autoimmune disease, pregnancy or lactation. The CDR3 has 15 residues. The V segment lost 6 bases and the J segment 5 bases; nucleotides outside the gene matches: 9. Germline loops: CDR1 SEHNR, CDR2 FQNEAQ (reference sequence). There were TCR beta CDR3 regions amplified from RNA transcripts. Initially, a first-round RT-PCR of the TCR CDR3 employed the HTBI primer set. Each CDR3 protein gets one entry after TCRdb re-called the multiplex PCR reads with MiXCR. The data contain 300,000 to 400,000 distinct CDR3 sequences, 21% of them singletons. A word on this clonotype: Its matching antigen is unknown.

The V call is TRBV7-9, the J call TRBJ2-5; 10 bases fit TRBD2. What was sequenced was blood. The clonotype comes from a woman between 50 and 59 years old with Graves' hyperthyroidism. CDR3 sequence reads: CASSLAGAFGETQYF. CDR3 DNA: TGTGCCAGCAGTCTAGCGGGAGCGTTCGGGGAGACCCAGTACTTC.